This T cell receptor beta chain was found in a study of PD-1 blockade in classical Hodgkin lymphoma. Whole-study findings and limits: Significantly greater TCR diversity emerged by C4D1 in CD4+ cells but not CD8+ cells. Baseline TCR diversity was reportedly lower in newly diagnosed patients than healthy donors. Individuals initiating nivolumab under 1 year after ASCT were excluded.

Time point denoted: cycle 4 day 1 (C4D1), after 6 weeks of nivolumab. Brentuximab vedotin exposure varied among the patients, all of whom had relapsed after autologous stem cell transplantation. Concerning this clone itself: Its specificity is not known.

Measured with immunoSEQ multiplex PCR; TCRdb has only the in-frame clones, and not every one. This table holds about 96,000 clones, approximately 94% found once. The CDR3 has 12 amino acids. V was shortened by 5 bases and J by 12 bases, with 16 bases between the two germline ends. Looked up from germline, CDR1 is MDHEN and CDR2 is SYDVKM. This receptor was identified in a human donor with classical Hodgkin lymphoma. This material consisted of peripheral blood mononuclear cells (PBMCs), taken before the fourth cycle of nivolumab. V is TRBV28 and J is TRBJ1-2; a possible D gene is TRBD1 (5 bases). The CDR3 region has the DNA TGTGCCAGCAGTCAGGCCGGGGGAGTTCACACCTTC. The encoded protein is CASSQAGGVHTF.